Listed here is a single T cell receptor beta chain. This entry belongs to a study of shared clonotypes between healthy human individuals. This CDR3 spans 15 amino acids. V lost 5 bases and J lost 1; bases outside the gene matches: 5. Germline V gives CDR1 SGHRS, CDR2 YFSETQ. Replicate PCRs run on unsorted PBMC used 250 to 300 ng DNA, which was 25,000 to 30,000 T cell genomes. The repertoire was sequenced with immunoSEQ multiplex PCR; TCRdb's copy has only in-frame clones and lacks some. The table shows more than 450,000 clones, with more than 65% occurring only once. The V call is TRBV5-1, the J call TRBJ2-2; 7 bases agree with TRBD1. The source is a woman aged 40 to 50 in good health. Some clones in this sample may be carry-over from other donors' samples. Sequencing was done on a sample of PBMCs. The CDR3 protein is CASRTGTVNTGELFF. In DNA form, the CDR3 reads TGCGCCAGCAGAACCGGGACAGTGAACACCGGGGAGCTGTTTTTT.